Listed below are T cell receptor beta chains from one sample, sequenced in a study of cytomegalovirus exposure and HLA in healthy donors. Libraries were prepared by immunoSEQ multiplex PCR; TCRdb keeps only in-frame clonotypes and omits some of them. The sample has about 110,000 clones; around 82% are singletons. Sequencing was done on a sample of PBMCs. The source is a woman between 18 and 30 years old in good health and CMV-seronegative. The CDR3 runs from the conserved cysteine through the conserved F or W. D genes are given only for firm matches. The size of a clone is reported for some rows only, either as once, few or many, or as a class for expanded clones.

CDR3 protein: CASSESSAYTHEQYF
CDR3 DNA: TGTGCCAGCAGTGAGTCTAGCGCCTATACCCACGAGCAGTACTTC
J gene: TRBJ2-7
clone size: NA
V gene: TRBV2
D gene: NA

CDR3 protein: CASSQVRTGEPQHF
CDR3 DNA: TGCGCCAGCAGCCAAGTTAGGACGGGGGAGCCCCAGCATTTT
J gene: TRBJ1-5
clone size: NA
V gene: TRBV4-1
D gene: NA

CDR3 protein: CASSLTGAGNTIYF
CDR3 DNA: TGTGCCAGCAGCTTAACGGGGGCTGGAAACACCATATATTTT
J gene: TRBJ1-3
clone size: once
V gene: TRBV7-9
D gene: NA

CDR3 protein: CASSPQGESGYTF
CDR3 DNA: TGTGCCAGCTCACCGCAGGGGGAGAGCGGCTACACCTTC
J gene: TRBJ1-2
clone size: NA
V gene: TRBV18
D gene: TRBD1

CDR3 protein: CASSPQVGGAETQYF
CDR3 DNA: TGTGCCAGCTCTCCTCAAGTTGGGGGGGCAGAGACCCAGTACTTC
J gene: TRBJ2-5
clone size: NA
V gene: TRBV6-1
D gene: NA

CDR3 protein: CASKPRGSYEQYF
CDR3 DNA: TGCGCCAGCAAGCCAAGGGGCTCCTACGAGCAGTACTTC
J gene: TRBJ2-7
clone size: once
V gene: TRBV5-1
D gene: NA

CDR3 protein: CASSADRAYEQYF
CDR3 DNA: TGTGCCAGCAGCGCTGACAGAGCCTACGAGCAGTACTTC
J gene: TRBJ2-7
clone size: NA
V gene: TRBV5-5
D gene: NA

CDR3 protein: CAISDPGRDRAYNEQFF
CDR3 DNA: TGTGCCATCAGTGACCCTGGGAGGGACAGGGCCTACAATGAGCAGTTCTTC
J gene: TRBJ2-1
clone size: few
V gene: TRBV10-3
D gene: TRBD1

CDR3 protein: CASSYRGAKYEQYF
CDR3 DNA: TGTGCCAGCAGTTACCGTGGGGCCAAATACGAGCAGTACTTC
J gene: TRBJ2-7
clone size: NA
V gene: TRBV6-5
D gene: NA

CDR3 protein: CASSYDSGGADTQYF
CDR3 DNA: TGTGCCAGCAGTTACGATAGCGGGGGGGCAGATACGCAGTATTTT
J gene: TRBJ2-3
clone size: NA
V gene: TRBV6-5
D gene: TRBD2

CDR3 protein: CASSLTGTGYREKLFF
CDR3 DNA: TGTGCCAGCAGTCTTACAGGGACAGGGTATCGGGAAAAACTGTTTTTT
J gene: TRBJ1-4
clone size: NA
V gene: TRBV28
D gene: TRBD1

CDR3 protein: CASSVGQGETDTQYF
CDR3 DNA: TGTGCCAGCAGCGTAGGACAGGGGGAAACAGATACGCAGTATTTT
J gene: TRBJ2-3
clone size: NA
V gene: TRBV9
D gene: TRBD1

CDR3 protein: CASSVSSGNTEAFF
CDR3 DNA: TGTGCCAGCAGCGTATCCAGCGGAAACACTGAAGCTTTCTTT
J gene: TRBJ1-1
clone size: NA
V gene: TRBV9
D gene: NA

CDR3 protein: CAISLGGEQYF
CDR3 DNA: TGTGCCATCTCCCTAGGAGGGGAGCAGTACTTC
J gene: TRBJ2-7
clone size: once
V gene: TRBV10-3
D gene: NA

CDR3 protein: CSVEDTRGETGELFF
CDR3 DNA: TGCAGCGTTGAAGACACCCGGGGGGAGACCGGGGAGCTGTTTTTT
J gene: TRBJ2-2
clone size: NA
V gene: TRBV29-1
D gene: TRBD2

CDR3 protein: CSGGQGSGNTIYF
CDR3 DNA: TGCAGCGGGGGACAGGGCTCTGGAAACACCATATATTTT
J gene: TRBJ1-3
clone size: NA
V gene: TRBV29-1
D gene: TRBD1

CDR3 protein: CASSDGQGVSTELARPQHF
CDR3 DNA: TGTGCCAGCAGTGATGGGCAGGGGGTATCTACAGAATTAGCGCGGCCCCAGCATTTT
J gene: TRBJ1-5
clone size: NA
V gene: TRBV2
D gene: TRBD1

CDR3 protein: CASSFGTPQQYEQYF
CDR3 DNA: TGTGCCAGCAGTTTCGGGACTCCACAGCAGTACGAGCAGTACTTC
J gene: TRBJ2-7
clone size: NA
V gene: TRBV27
D gene: NA

CDR3 protein: CASSEERQQPQHF
CDR3 DNA: TGTGCCAGCAGTGAAGAGAGGCAACAGCCCCAGCATTTT
J gene: TRBJ1-5
clone size: NA
V gene: TRBV6-1
D gene: NA

CDR3 protein: CASKKGTGVFEQYF
CDR3 DNA: TGTGCCTCGAAGAAGGGGACAGGGGTGTTTGAGCAGTACTTC
J gene: TRBJ2-7
clone size: NA
V gene: TRBV13
D gene: TRBD1

CDR3 protein: CASSPDVVAGGHPYEQYF
CDR3 DNA: TGCGCCAGCAGCCCTGACGTGGTAGCGGGGGGTCACCCCTACGAGCAGTACTTC
J gene: TRBJ2-7
clone size: NA
V gene: TRBV5-1
D gene: TRBD2

CDR3 protein: CASSDPRHQENIQYF
CDR3 DNA: TGTGCCAGCAGTGATCCCAGACACCAAGAAAACATTCAGTACTTC
J gene: TRBJ2-4
clone size: NA
V gene: TRBV2
D gene: NA

CDR3 protein: CASSVGGGGNYGYTF
CDR3 DNA: TGTGCCAGCAGCGTAGGGGGAGGGGGGAACTATGGCTACACCTTC
J gene: TRBJ1-2
clone size: NA
V gene: TRBV9
D gene: NA

CDR3 protein: CSVDGGADGYTF
CDR3 DNA: TGCAGCGTTGATGGGGGGGCGGATGGCTACACCTTC
J gene: TRBJ1-2
clone size: NA
V gene: TRBV29-1
D gene: NA

CDR3 protein: CASSLLRGVMGAFF
CDR3 DNA: TGTGCCAGCAGCCTACTTAGGGGCGTTATGGGGGCTTTCTTT
J gene: TRBJ1-1
clone size: NA
V gene: TRBV28
D gene: NA

CDR3 protein: CASSRTGGEQYF
CDR3 DNA: TGTGCCAGCAGCCGGACAGGAGGCGAGCAGTACTTC
J gene: TRBJ2-7
clone size: NA
V gene: TRBV6-5
D gene: TRBD1

CDR3 protein: CASSLEQLDNSPLHF
CDR3 DNA: TGTGCCAGCAGCTTAGAACAGCTTGATAATTCACCCCTCCACTTT
J gene: TRBJ1-6
clone size: few
V gene: TRBV11-2
D gene: NA